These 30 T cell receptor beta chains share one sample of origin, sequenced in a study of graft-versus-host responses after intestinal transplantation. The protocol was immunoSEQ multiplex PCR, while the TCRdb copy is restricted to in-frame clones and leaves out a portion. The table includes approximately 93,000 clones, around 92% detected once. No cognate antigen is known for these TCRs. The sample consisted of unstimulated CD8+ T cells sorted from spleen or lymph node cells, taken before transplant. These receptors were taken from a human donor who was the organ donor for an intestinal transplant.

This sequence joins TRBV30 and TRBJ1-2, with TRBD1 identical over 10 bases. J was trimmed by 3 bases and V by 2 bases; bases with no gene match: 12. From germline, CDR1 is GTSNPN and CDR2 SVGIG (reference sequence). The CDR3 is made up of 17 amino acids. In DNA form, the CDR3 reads TGTGCCTGGAGTTCCGGGACAGGGGAATTTTACTACTATGGCTACACCTTC. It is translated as CAWSSGTGEFYYYGYTF.

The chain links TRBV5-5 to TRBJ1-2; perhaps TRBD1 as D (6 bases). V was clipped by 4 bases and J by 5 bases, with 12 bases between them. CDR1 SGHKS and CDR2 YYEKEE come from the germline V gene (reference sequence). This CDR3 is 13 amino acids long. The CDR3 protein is CASSIQGGYGYTF. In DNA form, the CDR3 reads TGTGCCAGCAGCATACAGGGTGGATATGGCTACACCTTC.

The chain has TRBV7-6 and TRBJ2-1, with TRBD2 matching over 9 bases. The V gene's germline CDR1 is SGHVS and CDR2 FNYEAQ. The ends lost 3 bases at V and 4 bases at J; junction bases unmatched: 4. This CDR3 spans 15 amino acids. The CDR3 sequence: CASSLSGGPYNEQFF. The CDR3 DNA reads TGTGCCAGCAGCTTGAGCGGGGGGCCGTACAATGAGCAGTTCTTC. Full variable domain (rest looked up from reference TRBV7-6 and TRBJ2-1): GAGVSQSPRYKVTKRGQDVALRCDPISGHVSLYWYRQALGQGPEFLTYFNYEAQQDKSGLPNDRFSAERPEGSISTLTIQRTEQRDSAMYRCASSLSGGPYNEQFFGPGTRLTVL.

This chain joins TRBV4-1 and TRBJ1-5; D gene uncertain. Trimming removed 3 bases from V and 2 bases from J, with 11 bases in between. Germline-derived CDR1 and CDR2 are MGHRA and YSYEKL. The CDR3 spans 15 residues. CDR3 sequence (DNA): TGCGCCAGCAGCCAGTTTTCGAGAGGCAATCAGCCCCAGCATTTT. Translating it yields CASSQFSRGNQPQHF.

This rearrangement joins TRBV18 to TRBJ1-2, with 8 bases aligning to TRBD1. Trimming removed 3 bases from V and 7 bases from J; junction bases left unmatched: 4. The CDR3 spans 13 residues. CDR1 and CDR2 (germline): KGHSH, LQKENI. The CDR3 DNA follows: TGTGCCAGCTCACCGGAGACAGGGGCTGGCTACACCTTC. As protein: CASSPETGAGYTF.

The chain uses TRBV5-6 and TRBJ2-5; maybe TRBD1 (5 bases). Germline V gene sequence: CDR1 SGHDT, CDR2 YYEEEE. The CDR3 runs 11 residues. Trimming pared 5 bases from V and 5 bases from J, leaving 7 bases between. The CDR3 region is CASSGAETQYF. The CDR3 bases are TGTGCCAGCAGTGGGGCGGAGACCCAGTACTTC.

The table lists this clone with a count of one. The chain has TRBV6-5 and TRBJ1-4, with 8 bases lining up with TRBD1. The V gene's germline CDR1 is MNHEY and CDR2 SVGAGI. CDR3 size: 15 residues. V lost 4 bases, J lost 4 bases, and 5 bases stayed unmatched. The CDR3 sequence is CASSSGQEDNEKLFF. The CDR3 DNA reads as TGTGCCAGCAGTTCGGGACAGGAGGATAATGAAAAACTGTTTTTT.

CDR3 protein: CASSSRKNQGDTGELFF. CDR3 bases: TGTGCCAGCAGCTCTCGAAAAAACCAGGGTGACACCGGGGAGCTGTTTTTT. The rearrangement uses TRBV11-3 and TRBJ2-2, with D possibly being TRBD1 (5 bases). The V gene lost 4 bases and the J gene lost 3 bases, with 18 bases spanning the gap. This CDR3 region has 17 residues. Germline V lookup: CDR1 SGHNT, CDR2 YENEEA. The complete variable domain, with remaining parts taken from reference TRBV11-3 and TRBJ2-2, reads EAGVVQSPRYKIIEKKQPVAFWCNPISGHNTLYWYLQNLGQGPELLIRYENEEAVDDSQLPKDRFSAERLKGVDSTLKIQPAELGDSAVYLCASSSRKNQGDTGELFFGEGSRLTVL.

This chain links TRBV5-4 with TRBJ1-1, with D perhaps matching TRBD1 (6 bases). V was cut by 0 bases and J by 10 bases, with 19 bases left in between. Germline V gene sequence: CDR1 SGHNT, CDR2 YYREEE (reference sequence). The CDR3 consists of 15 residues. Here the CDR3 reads CASSLERRGLGGAFF. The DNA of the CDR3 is TGTGCCAGCAGCTTGGAACGCAGGGGTCTTGGGGGAGCTTTCTTT.

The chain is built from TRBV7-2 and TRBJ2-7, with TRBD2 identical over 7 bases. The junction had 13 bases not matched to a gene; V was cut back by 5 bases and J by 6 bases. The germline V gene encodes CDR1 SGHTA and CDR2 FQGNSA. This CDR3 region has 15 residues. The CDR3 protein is CASSPIAGAAPEQYF. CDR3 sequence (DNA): TGTGCCAGCAGCCCAATAGCGGGTGCCGCCCCCGAGCAGTACTTC.

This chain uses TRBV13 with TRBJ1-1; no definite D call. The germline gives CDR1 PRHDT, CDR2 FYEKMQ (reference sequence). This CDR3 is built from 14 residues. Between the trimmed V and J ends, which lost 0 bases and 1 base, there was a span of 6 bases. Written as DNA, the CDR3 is TGTGCCAGCAGCTTAGGCCTAGGGAACACTGAAGCTTTCTTT. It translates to CASSLGLGNTEAFF.

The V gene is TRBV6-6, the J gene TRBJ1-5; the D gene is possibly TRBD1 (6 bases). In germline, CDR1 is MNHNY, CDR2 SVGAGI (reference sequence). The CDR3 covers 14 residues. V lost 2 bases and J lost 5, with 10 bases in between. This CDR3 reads CASSYGGGDQPQHF. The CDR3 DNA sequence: TGTGCCAGCAGTTACGGGGGGGGCGATCAGCCCCAGCATTTT.

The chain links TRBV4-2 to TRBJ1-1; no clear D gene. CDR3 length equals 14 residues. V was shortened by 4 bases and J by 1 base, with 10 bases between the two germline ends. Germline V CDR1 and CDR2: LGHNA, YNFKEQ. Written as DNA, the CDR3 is TGTGCCAGCAGCCGAGTTTCCGGGAACACTGAAGCTTTCTTT. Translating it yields CASSRVSGNTEAFF.

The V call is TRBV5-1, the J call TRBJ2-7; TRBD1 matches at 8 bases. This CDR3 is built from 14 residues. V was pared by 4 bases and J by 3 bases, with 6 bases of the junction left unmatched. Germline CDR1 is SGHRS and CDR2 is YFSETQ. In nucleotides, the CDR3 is TGCGCCAGCAGCCCCGGACAGGGTGGCTACGAGCAGTACTTC. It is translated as CASSPGQGGYEQYF.

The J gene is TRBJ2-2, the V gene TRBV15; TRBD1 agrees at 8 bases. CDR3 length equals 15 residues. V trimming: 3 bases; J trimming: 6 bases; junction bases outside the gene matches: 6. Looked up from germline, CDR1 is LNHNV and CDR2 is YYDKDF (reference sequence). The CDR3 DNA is TGTGCCACCAGCAGTAGACAGGGGATTGCCGGGGAGCTGTTTTTT. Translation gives CATSSRQGIAGELFF.

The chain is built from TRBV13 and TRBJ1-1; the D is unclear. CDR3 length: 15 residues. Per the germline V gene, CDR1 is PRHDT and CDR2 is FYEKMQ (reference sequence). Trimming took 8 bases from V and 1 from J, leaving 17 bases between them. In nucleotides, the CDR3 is TGTGCCAGCGTGGTGGTCGGGGAAGCGAACACTGAAGCTTTCTTT. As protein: CASVVVGEANTEAFF.

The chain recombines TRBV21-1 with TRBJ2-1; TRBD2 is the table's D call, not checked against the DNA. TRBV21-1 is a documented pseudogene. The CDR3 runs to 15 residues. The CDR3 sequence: CASSKVGRINNEQFF. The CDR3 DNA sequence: TGTGCCAGCAGCAAAGTAGGGAGGATCAACAATGAGCAGTTCTTC.

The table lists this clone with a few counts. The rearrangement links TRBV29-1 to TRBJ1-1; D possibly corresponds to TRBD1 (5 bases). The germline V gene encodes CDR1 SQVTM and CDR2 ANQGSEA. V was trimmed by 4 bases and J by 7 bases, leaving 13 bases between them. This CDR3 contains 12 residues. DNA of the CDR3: TGCAGCGTTGTTATAGGGGACTATGAAGCTTTCTTT. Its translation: CSVVIGDYEAFF. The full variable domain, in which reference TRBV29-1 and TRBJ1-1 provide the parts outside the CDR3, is SAVISQKPSRDICQRGTSLTIQCQVDSQVTMMFWYRQQPGQSLTLIATANQGSEATYESGFVIDKFPISRPNLTFSTLTVSNMSPEDSSIYLCSVVIGDYEAFFGQGTRLTVV.

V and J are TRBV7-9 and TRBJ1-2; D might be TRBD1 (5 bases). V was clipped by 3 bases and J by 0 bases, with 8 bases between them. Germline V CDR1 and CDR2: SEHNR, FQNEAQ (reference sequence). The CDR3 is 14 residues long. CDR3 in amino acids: CASSLGQANYGYTF. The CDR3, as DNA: TGTGCCAGCAGCTTGGGGCAGGCTAACTATGGCTACACCTTC.

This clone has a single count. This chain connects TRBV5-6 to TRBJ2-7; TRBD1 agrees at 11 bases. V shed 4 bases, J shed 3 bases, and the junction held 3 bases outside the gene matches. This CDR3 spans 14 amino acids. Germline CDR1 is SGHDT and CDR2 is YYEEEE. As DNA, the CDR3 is TGTGCCAGCAGCCCTGGGACAGGGGGCTACGAGCAGTACTTC. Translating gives CASSPGTGGYEQYF.

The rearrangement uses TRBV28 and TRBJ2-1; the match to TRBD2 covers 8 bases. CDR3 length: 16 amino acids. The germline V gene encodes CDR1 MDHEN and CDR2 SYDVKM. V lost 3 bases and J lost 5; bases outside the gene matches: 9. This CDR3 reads CASSFESSGYDNEQFF. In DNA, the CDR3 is TGTGCCAGCAGTTTTGAGTCTAGCGGGTACGACAATGAGCAGTTCTTC.

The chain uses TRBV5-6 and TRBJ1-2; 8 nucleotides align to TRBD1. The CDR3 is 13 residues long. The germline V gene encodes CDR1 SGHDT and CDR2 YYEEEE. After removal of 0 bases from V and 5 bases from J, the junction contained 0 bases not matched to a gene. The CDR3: CASSLGTGYGYTF. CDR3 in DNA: TGTGCCAGCAGCTTGGGGACAGGGTATGGCTACACCTTC.

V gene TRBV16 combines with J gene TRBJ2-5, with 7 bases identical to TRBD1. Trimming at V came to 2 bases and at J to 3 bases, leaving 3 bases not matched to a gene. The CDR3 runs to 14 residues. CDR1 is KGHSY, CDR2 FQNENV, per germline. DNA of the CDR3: TGTGCCAGCAGCCAAGTCACAGGGGAAGAGACCCAGTACTTC. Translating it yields CASSQVTGEETQYF.

CDR3 residues: CASSSTSGRYPDTQYF. The CDR3 DNA sequence: TGTGCCAGCAGCTCCACTAGCGGGAGGTACCCAGATACGCAGTATTTT. The chain joins TRBV9 to TRBJ2-3; 12 bases are shared with TRBD2. Trimming removed 4 bases from V and 4 bases from J; junction bases left unmatched: 7. CDR3 length: 16 amino acids. Germline-derived CDR1 and CDR2 are SGDLS and YYNGEE.

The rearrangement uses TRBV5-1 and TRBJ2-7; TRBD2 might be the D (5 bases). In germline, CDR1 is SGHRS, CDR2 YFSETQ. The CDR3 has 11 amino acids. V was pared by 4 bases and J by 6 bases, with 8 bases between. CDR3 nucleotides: TGCGCCAGCAGCCACGGACTCGAGCAGTACTTC. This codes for CASSHGLEQYF.

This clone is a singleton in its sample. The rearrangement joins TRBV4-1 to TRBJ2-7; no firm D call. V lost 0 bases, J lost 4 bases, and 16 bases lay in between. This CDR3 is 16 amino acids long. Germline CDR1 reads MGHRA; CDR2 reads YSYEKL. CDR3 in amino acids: CASSQDSVGLAYEQYF. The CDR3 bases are TGCGCCAGCAGCCAAGATTCCGTCGGGTTGGCGTACGAGCAGTACTTC.

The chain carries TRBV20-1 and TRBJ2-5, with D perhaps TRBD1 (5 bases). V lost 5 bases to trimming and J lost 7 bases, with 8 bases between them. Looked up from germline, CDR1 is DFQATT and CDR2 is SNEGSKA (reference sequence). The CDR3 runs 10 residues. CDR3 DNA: TGCAGTGCTGGGGCAGGGACCCAGTACTTC. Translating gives CSAGAGTQYF.

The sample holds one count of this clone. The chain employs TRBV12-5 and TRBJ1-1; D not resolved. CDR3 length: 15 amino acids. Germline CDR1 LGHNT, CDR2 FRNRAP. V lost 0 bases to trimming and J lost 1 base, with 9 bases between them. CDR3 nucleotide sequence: TGTGCTAGTGGTTTGGTATTAAGACAGAACACTGAAGCTTTCTTT. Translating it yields CASGLVLRQNTEAFF.

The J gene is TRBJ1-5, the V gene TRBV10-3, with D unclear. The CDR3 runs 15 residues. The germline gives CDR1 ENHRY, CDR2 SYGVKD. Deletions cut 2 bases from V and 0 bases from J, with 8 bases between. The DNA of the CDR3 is TGTGCCATCAGTGAGACCGGGGATAGCAATCAGCCCCAGCATTTT. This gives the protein CAISETGDSNQPQHF.

The DNA for the CDR3 is TGTGCCAGCAGTCCTAGACGGATCGACTATGGCTACACCTTC. Translated: CASSPRRIDYGYTF. The V call is TRBV28, the J call TRBJ1-2; D gene unclear. CDR3 length: 14 amino acids. V was trimmed by 5 bases and J by 3 bases, leaving 13 bases between them. CDR1 is MDHEN and CDR2 is SYDVKM in the germline V gene.